A single sample gave rise to the 11 T cell receptor beta chains below, sequenced in a study of cytomegalovirus exposure and HLA in healthy donors. 60 Vbeta and 13 Jbeta primers were used in PCR. Only in-frame clones appear in the TCRdb table, and some are missing; sequencing was by immunoSEQ multiplex PCR. The table records 120,000 or so clones, approximately 78% of them present only once. Material for sequencing was PBMCs. Every receptor here comes from a man under 40 in good health and CMV-seropositive.

The sample holds a few counts of this clone. Sequence at one end of the junction differs from germline and may be a read error. This chain joins TRBV7-9 and TRBJ2-3, with D possibly matching TRBD2 (6 bases). Per germline, CDR1 SEHNR and CDR2 FQNEAQ (reference sequence). This CDR3 region has 18 residues. CDR3 coding DNA: TGTTCCAGCAGCCCCGGGGGATCGGGGGAGTCTAGCACAGATACGCAGTATTTT. The encoded protein is CSSSPGGSGESSTDTQYF.

The J gene is TRBJ2-1, the V gene TRBV9; TRBD2 matches 9 bases. The CDR3 sequence is 16 residues long. The V and J ends lost 0 bases and 3 bases, in that order; junction bases with no gene match: 4. Germline V gene lookup returns CDR1 SGDLS and CDR2 YYNGEE. The CDR3 nucleotides are TGTGCCAGCAGCGTAGCTCCTAGCGGGATCTACAATGAGCAGTTCTTC. This codes for CASSVAPSGIYNEQFF. The variable domain in full, completed from reference TRBV9 and TRBJ2-1, reads DSGVTQTPKHLITATGQRVTLRCSPRSGDLSVYWYQQSLDQGLQFLIQYYNGEERAKGNILERFSAQQFPDLHSELNLSSLELGDSALYFCASSVAPSGIYNEQFFGPGTRLTVL.

This clone was observed a few times. The chain employs TRBV10-3 and TRBJ2-1, with 10 bases matching TRBD2. V shed 7 bases and J 8 bases; nucleotides not matched to a gene: 11. Germline V lookup: CDR1 ENHRY, CDR2 SYGVKD. The CDR3 spans 15 residues. The CDR3 region has the DNA TGTGCCATCATCGGTGCCAGCGGGAGGGGTTATGAGCAGTTCTTC. This translates into CAIIGASGRGYEQFF.

This chain links TRBV9 with TRBJ2-7; 10 positions agree with TRBD1. CDR1 SGDLS and CDR2 YYNGEE come from the germline V gene. This CDR3 is built from 14 residues. Unmatched junction bases numbered 6, after V lost 4 bases and J lost 5 bases. The CDR3, as DNA: TGTGCCAGCAGCCTCAGGACAGGGGGAGACGAGCAGTACTTC. Its translation: CASSLRTGGDEQYF.

The chain employs TRBV5-1 and TRBJ2-2, with 9 bases identical to TRBD1. Germline CDR1 SGHRS, CDR2 YFSETQ. The CDR3 sequence is 14 residues long. The ends lost 4 bases at V and 7 bases at J; junction bases unmatched: 5. In DNA form, the CDR3 reads TGCGCCAGCAGCGTCCGGACAGGGGACGGGGAGCTGTTTTTT. Its translation is CASSVRTGDGELFF.

The V call is TRBV10-3, the J call TRBJ1-1, with D unclear. The CDR3 loop spans 15 amino acids. Trimming cost V 6 bases and J 3 bases, with 17 bases left between them. Germline assignment: CDR1 ENHRY and CDR2 SYGVKD. CDR3 DNA: TGTGCCATCAGGGGAGATCCCTCATCCCACACTGAAGCTTTCTTT. Translation: CAIRGDPSSHTEAFF.

This rearrangement joins TRBV5-6 to TRBJ1-1; D may be TRBD1 (6 bases). V was pared by 3 bases and J by 10 bases, with 16 bases between. This CDR3 comprises 13 residues. The V gene's germline CDR1 is SGHDT and CDR2 YYEEEE. The CDR3 protein is CASSSTGRGRAFF. The DNA for the CDR3 is TGTGCCAGCAGCTCGACAGGAAGGGGTCGAGCTTTCTTT.

In this sample, this clone turned up once. The chain has TRBV5-8 and TRBJ2-7; tentative D call: TRBD2 (6 bases). Per the germline V gene, CDR1 is SGHTS and CDR2 is YDEGEE. This CDR3 comprises 15 residues. V shed 7 bases and J shed 0 bases, with 17 bases lying between them. CDR3 nucleotide sequence: TGTGCCAGCCACTCCATCCGGGGGAGCTCCTACGAGCAGTACTTC. Its translation is CASHSIRGSSYEQYF.

The chain links TRBV10-1 to TRBJ1-1; TRBD1 agrees at 9 bases. Germline assignment: CDR1 WNHNN and CDR2 SYGVQD (reference sequence). Unmatched junction bases numbered 6, after V lost 5 bases and J lost 8 bases. This CDR3 is built from 13 residues. In DNA form, the CDR3 reads TGCGCCAGCAGTTTCTCCGGGACAGGGGAAGCTTTCTTT. It encodes CASSFSGTGEAFF.

The V call is TRBV29-1, the J call TRBJ1-2; D remains unclear. Germline assignment: CDR1 SQVTM and CDR2 ANQGSEA. The CDR3 sequence is 14 residues long. V was cut by 2 bases and J by 2 bases, with 12 bases left in between. CDR3: CSVELRGRNYGYTF. DNA of the CDR3: TGCAGCGTTGAATTGCGGGGAAGGAACTATGGCTACACCTTC.

In DNA form, the CDR3 reads TGTGCCAGTAGTCCCCGCCAGGGGGTCAATGAGCAGTTCTTC. It specifies CASSPRQGVNEQFF. The genes are TRBV19 and TRBJ2-1; 7 bases match TRBD1. After removal of 5 bases from V and 6 bases from J, the junction contained 7 bases not matched to a gene. Germline V gene sequence: CDR1 LNHDA, CDR2 SQIVND (reference sequence). The CDR3 runs to 14 residues.